This is a list of T cell receptor beta chains from one sample in a study of somatic mutations in cytotoxic T cells in rheumatoid arthritis. Sequencing was performed with immunoSEQ multiplex PCR; in TCRdb, only in-frame clones are kept and a portion is missing. The table includes under 20,000 clones, more than 70% detected once. Sequencing was carried out using CD8+ T cells sorted from blood. These receptors came from an adult with rheumatoid arthritis. Both conserved end residues are part of each CDR3. The D gene is left open where the match is weak. Not all rows give a size; the values are once, few, many and, for expanded clones, a class.

j_gene,v_gene,abundance,d_gene,CDR3nt,CDR3aa
TRBJ2-7,TRBV19,few,NA,TGTGCCAGTAGTATAGGAGGGTATGAGCAGTACTTC,CASSIGGYEQYF
TRBJ1-2,TRBV6-5,NA,NA,TGTGCCAGCAGTTACTCCTATCACAGAGATGGCTACACCTTC,CASSYSYHRDGYTF
TRBJ1-6,TRBV25-1,few,NA,TGTGCCAGCAGTGAGTTAGAACCAACCTATTCACCCCTCCACTTT,CASSELEPTYSPLHF
TRBJ2-2,TRBV4-1,once,NA,TGCGCCAGCAGCCAAGACGACAGCTCGATTATTCACACCGGGGAGCTGTTTTTT,CASSQDDSSIIHTGELFF
TRBJ2-6,TRBV19,once,NA,TGTGCCAGTAGTATCGCTAGTACTGGGGCCAACGTCCTGACTTTC,CASSIASTGANVLTF
TRBJ2-1,TRBV5-6,NA,NA,TGTGCCAGCAGCTTGGCCTCCTACAATGAGCAGTTCTTC,CASSLASYNEQFF
TRBJ2-3,TRBV6-5,NA,TRBD2,TGTGCCAGCAGCGTAGCGGGGGGAGACACAGATACGCAGTATTTT,CASSVAGGDTDTQYF
TRBJ2-7,TRBV2,NA,TRBD1,TGTGCCAGCAAAGGACAGGGGTCCTACGAGCAGTACTTC,CASKGQGSYEQYF
TRBJ2-7,TRBV7-9,NA,NA,TGTGCCAGCAGCTTACCGGATGGGGACCGACTTTACGAGCAGTACTTC,CASSLPDGDRLYEQYF
TRBJ2-1,TRBV6-1,NA,TRBD2,TGTGCCAGCAGTGCCGGGGGGGGAGTCAATGAGCAGTTCTTC,CASSAGGGVNEQFF
TRBJ2-5,TRBV4-1,NA,TRBD1,TGCGCCAGCAGCCAAAGGGACAGGGATGTGGAGACCCAGTACTTC,CASSQRDRDVETQYF
TRBJ2-7,TRBV4-1,NA,NA,TGCGCCAGCAGGGCCCCGGGTCTTTACGAGCAGTACTTC,CASRAPGLYEQYF
TRBJ1-1,TRBV7-9,few,TRBD1,TGTGCCAGCAGCACGCGGGACAGTGTTGAGGCTTTCTTT,CASSTRDSVEAFF
TRBJ2-7,TRBV11-2,NA,NA,TGTGCCAGCAGCTTGGAAGGAAACGAGCAGTACTTC,CASSLEGNEQYF
TRBJ2-7,TRBV7-9,NA,TRBD1,TGTGCCAGCAGCTCGGACAGGTTCTACGAGCAGTACTTC,CASSSDRFYEQYF
TRBJ2-5,TRBV18,NA,TRBD1,TGTGCCAGCTCCTTGAGGGACAGGCAGCGGGAGACCCAGTACTTC,CASSLRDRQRETQYF